The clone carrying this TCR beta chain has just one count. The entry originates in a study of blood T cell repertoires in COVID-19. As for the study in general: Sources were T cells, B-cell-depleted T cells, or PBMCs; the material itself was cDNA or gDNA.

Original methodology: Using reference gene primer amplification, nucleated cell counts were estimated. Clones were read by immunoSEQ multiplex PCR, and TCRdb kept only the in-frame ones, dropping some. That table supplies the V and J calls and clone size; D and trimming were determined from the DNA. The table includes about 45,000 clones, around 80% detected once. The CDR3 totals 18 residues. J lost 0 bases, V lost 1 base, and 8 bases had no gene match. Germline CDR1 and CDR2: KGHSH and LQKENI. The sequenced sample was peripheral blood. The receptor comes from an elderly woman with acute or convalescent COVID-19. The gene calls are TRBV18 and TRBJ2-5, with 10 bases that match TRBD2. CDR3 sequence: CASSPQIAGGYDQETQYF. The CDR3 nucleotides read TGTGCCAGCTCACCACAAATAGCGGGGGGCTACGACCAAGAGACCCAGTACTTC.